This TCR beta chain was profiled in a study of T cells in Graves' hyperthyroidism and ophthalmopathy. The study, taken as a whole, reports: Ophthalmopathy was separated from stable hyperthyroidism by a 13 V-J model. Blood also contained most expanded thyroid clonotypes above 0.001.

Germline-derived CDR1 and CDR2 are SNHLY and FYNNEI. V shed 11 bases and J 0 bases; nucleotides not matched to a gene: 1. The CDR3 is 14 amino acids. The study left out patients who had uncontrolled infection, other autoimmune disease, pregnancy or lactation. RNA transcripts were the template for amplifying TCR beta CDR3 regions. The HTBI primer set was used in a first-round RT-PCR of the TCR CDR3. Each CDR3 protein is one row after TCRdb ran MiXCR on the multiplex PCR reads. Among hundreds of thousands of distinct CDR3 sequences listed, roughly 14% were seen once. About this clonotype itself: The antigen is undetermined.

The sample was blood. This clonotype was obtained from a man between 18 and 29 years old with Graves' ophthalmopathy. This chain uses TRBV2 with TRBJ2-1; 13 bases match TRBD2. The CDR3 DNA reads TGTGCCGGACTAGCGGGAGCCTCCTACAATGAGCAGTTCTTC. The encoded protein is CAGLAGASYNEQFF. Using reference TRBV2 and TRBJ2-1 for the parts outside the CDR3, the full variable domain is EPEVTQTPSHQVTQMGQEVILRCVPISNHLYFYWYRQILGQKVEFLVSFYNNEISEKSEIFDDQFSVERPDGSNFTLKIRSTKLEDSAMYFCAGLAGASYNEQFFGPGTRLTVL.